This TCR beta chain was sequenced during a study of shared clonotypes between healthy human individuals. Study-level information: The plates for each donor numbered three CD4 naive, three CD4 memory, two CD8 naive and one CD8 memory. Study results and limitations: What limited the represented genetic and exposure-history diversity was the small number of donors.

In the original workflow: Sequence data from immunoSEQ were junction-only and lacked quality scores; consequently, filtering differed. Profiling relied on immunoSEQ multiplex PCR, and the TCRdb table lists in-frame clones only, not all of them. The V and J calls and clone size come from that table; D and trimming were worked out from the DNA. The sample contains under 850,000 clones, just under 75% of which appear only once. With respect to this clone: Its antigen is not known.

The clonotype was recovered from a woman in her thirties in good health. Input material: memory CD4+ T cells sorted from blood. The subset denotes: CD45RA-negative fraction.

The CDR3, as DNA: TGTGCCAGCAGTTTATATGGCGGGAGGGGCATTCAGTACTTC. It specifies CASSLYGGRGIQYF. The chain combines TRBV28 with TRBJ2-4, with 9 bases identical to TRBD2. The CDR3 contains 14 residues. Trimming at V came to 1 base and at J to 9 bases, leaving 4 bases not matched to a gene. The germline CDR1 and CDR2 sequences are MDHEN and SYDVKM. Using reference TRBV28 and TRBJ2-4 for the parts outside the CDR3, the full variable domain is DVKVTQSSRYLVKRTGEKVFLECVQDMDHENMFWYRQDPGLGLRLIYFSYDVKMKEKGDIPEGYSVSREKKERFSLILESASTNQTSMYLCASSLYGGRGIQYFGAGTRLSVL.